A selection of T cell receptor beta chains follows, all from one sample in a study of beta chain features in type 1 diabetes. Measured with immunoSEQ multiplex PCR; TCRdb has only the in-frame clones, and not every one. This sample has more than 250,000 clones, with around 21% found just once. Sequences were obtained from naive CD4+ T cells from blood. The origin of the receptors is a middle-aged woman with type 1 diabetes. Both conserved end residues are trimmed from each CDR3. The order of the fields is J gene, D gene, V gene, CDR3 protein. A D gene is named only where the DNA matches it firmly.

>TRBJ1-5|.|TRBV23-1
ASSPRGGINQPQH
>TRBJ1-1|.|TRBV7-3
ASSLEGNTEAF
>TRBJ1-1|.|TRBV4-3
ASSQDAVNTEAF
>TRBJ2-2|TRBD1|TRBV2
ASGPGGLSTGELF
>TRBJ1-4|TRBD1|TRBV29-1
SASQGAGSEKLF
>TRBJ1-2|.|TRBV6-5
ASSPPGVNYGYT
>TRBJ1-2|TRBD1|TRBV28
ASSLTQGAPGGYGYT
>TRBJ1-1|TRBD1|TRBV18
ASSSGQGSTEAF
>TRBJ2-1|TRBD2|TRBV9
ASSVEGLEDEQF
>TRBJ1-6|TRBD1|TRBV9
ASSAPSTGLNSPLH
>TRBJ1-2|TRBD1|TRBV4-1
ASSLSGTGVFGYT
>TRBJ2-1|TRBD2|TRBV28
ASSLRGLAGYNEQF
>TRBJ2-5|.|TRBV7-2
ASSSTGPQETQY
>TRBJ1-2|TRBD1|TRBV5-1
ASSSRQGNYGYT
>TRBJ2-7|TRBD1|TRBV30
AWRRAGGRSHEQY
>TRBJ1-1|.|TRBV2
ASIIDGRAEAF
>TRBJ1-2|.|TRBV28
ASSLSGRQGYT
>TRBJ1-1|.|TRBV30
AGRRNTEAF
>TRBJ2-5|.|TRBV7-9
ASSFLDSQETQY
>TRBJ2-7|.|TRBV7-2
ASSLGTVRGGEQY
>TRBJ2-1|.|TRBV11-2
ASSLGANNEQF
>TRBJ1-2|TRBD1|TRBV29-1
SAGTGEDYGYT
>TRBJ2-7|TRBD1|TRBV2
ASSRDRGPLMGEQY
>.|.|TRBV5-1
ASSFSGTQY
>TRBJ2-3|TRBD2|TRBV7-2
ASSPLAGGTDTQY
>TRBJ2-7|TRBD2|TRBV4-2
ASSRGLAELYEQY
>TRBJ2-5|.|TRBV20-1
SATREETQY
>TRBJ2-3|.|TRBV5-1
ASSLDSSTDTQY
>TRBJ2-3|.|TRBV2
ASNGLGDTQY
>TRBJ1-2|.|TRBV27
ASKPRLGTFYGYT
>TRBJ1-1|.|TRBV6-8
ASTPNHQGNTEAF
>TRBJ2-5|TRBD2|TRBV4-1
ASSQSGRGWETQY
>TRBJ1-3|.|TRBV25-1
ASSDGVGNTIY
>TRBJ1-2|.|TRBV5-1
ASSLGQDNYGYT
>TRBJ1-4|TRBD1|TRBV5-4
ASSAGTGQEKLF
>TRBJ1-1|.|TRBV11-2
ASSIRGGVSEAF
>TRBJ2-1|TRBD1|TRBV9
ASQGGSGQF
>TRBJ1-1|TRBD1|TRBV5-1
ASSSGTGTTEAF
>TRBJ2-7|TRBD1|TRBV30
AWSHVDRGNPYEQY
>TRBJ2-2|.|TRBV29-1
SVGEGVYGGELF
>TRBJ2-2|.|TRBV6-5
ASRELGGRSGELF
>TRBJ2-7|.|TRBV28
ASSSTREQY
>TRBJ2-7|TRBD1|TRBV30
AWDKTGDHEQY
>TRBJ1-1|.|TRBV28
ASSPPGGLAF
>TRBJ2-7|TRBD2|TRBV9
ASSVAGGNDEQY
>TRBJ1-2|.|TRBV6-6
ASSSLTAGVPYGYT
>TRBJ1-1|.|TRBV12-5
ASGLGQGGSGAEAF